Each of the 3 T cell receptor beta chains below was sequenced from the same sample in a study of T-cell memory formation after mild COVID-19. TCRdb redid the calling of the 5' RACE reads with MiXCR, one entry per CDR3 protein. The sample records almost 550,000 distinct CDR3 sequences, about a fifth being singletons. The sequenced sample consisted of PBMCs or a T cell subset sorted from them (not recorded which). The receptors were gathered from an adult woman who had mild COVID-19 (a few samples of this study predate the infection). Cell type and time point are not known.

This chain connects TRBV7-9 to TRBJ2-1; 9 bases line up with TRBD2. V shed 5 bases, J shed 4 bases, and the junction held 9 bases outside the gene matches. Germline CDR1 SEHNR, CDR2 FQNEAQ (reference sequence). The CDR3 has 16 amino acids. CDR3 nucleotide sequence: TGTGCCAGCAGCCCATGGCGGGAGGGCCGGTACAATGAGCAGTTCTTC. Protein sequence: CASSPWREGRYNEQFF.

The J gene is TRBJ2-1, the V gene TRBV7-3; 14 bases agree with TRBD2. Germline V gene lookup returns CDR1 SGHTA and CDR2 FQGTGA. The V and J ends lost 3 bases and 0 bases, in that order; junction bases with no gene match: 13. The CDR3 is 21 residues long. For the CDR3, the DNA is TGTGCCAGCAGCTTGCGCCCCGGGACTAGCGGGAGTTATAGCTCCTACAATGAGCAGTTCTTC. Translated: CASSLRPGTSGSYSSYNEQFF.

The chain joins TRBV6-5 to TRBJ1-1, with 7 bases fitting TRBD1. V trimming: 0 bases; J trimming: 10 bases; junction bases outside the gene matches: 8. This CDR3 spans 14 amino acids. Per germline, CDR1 MNHEY and CDR2 SVGAGI. This CDR3 is CASSYSPGQPAAFF. For the CDR3, the DNA is TGTGCCAGCAGTTACTCACCGGGACAGCCGGCAGCTTTCTTT.